This entry lists 23 T cell receptor beta chains sequenced from one sample in a study of beta chain features in type 1 diabetes. The investigators reverse transcribed all of the isolated RNA, so they sequenced expressed TCRB transcripts. Libraries were prepared by immunoSEQ multiplex PCR; TCRdb keeps only in-frame clonotypes and omits some of them. Among 900,000 or so clones listed, roughly a sixth were seen once. What was sequenced was naive CD4+ T cells from blood. Receptors were obtained from a woman under 30 in good health.

This clone came up a few times. This chain links TRBV19 with TRBJ2-6, with TRBD1 identical over 10 bases. There are 17 residues in the CDR3. The V and J ends lost 3 bases and 0 bases, in that order; junction bases with no gene match: 2. Germline V lookup: CDR1 LNHDA, CDR2 SQIVND (reference sequence). DNA for the CDR3: TGTGCCAGTAGTATGACAGGGGGCGGCTCTGGGGCCAACGTCCTGACTTTC. Residues: CASSMTGGGSGANVLTF.

This rearrangement joins TRBV28 to TRBJ2-1, with 11 bases aligning to TRBD2. This CDR3 is 16 amino acids long. J was trimmed by 1 base and V by 7 bases; bases with no gene match: 6. CDR1 is MDHEN, CDR2 SYDVKM, per germline. CDR3 sequence (DNA): TGTGCCAGCACCCTCGCTAGCGGGAGGTCCTACAATGAGCAGTTCTTC. As protein: CASTLASGRSYNEQFF.

The chain couples TRBV12-5 to TRBJ2-3; no clear D gene. V was pared by 7 bases and J by 6 bases, with 14 bases between. This CDR3 spans 13 amino acids. Germline assignment: CDR1 LGHNT and CDR2 FRNRAP. The CDR3 nucleotides read TGTGCTAGTGCCCCCGGGTATTCGGATACGCAGTATTTT. This gives the protein CASAPGYSDTQYF.

This clone occurred a few times. This chain uses TRBV18 with TRBJ2-1; D might be TRBD1 or TRBD2, each matching 5 bases. The CDR3 is made up of 14 amino acids. The germline gives CDR1 KGHSH, CDR2 LQKENI. Trimming shortened V by 10 bases and J by 3 bases, and 16 bases separated the two germline ends. CDR3 sequence (DNA): TGTGCCACCTTCCGGGACGGATACTACAATGAGCAGTTCTTC. This translates into CATFRDGYYNEQFF.

This clone was detected a few times. The chain links TRBV7-2 to TRBJ2-1; either TRBD1 or TRBD2 may supply D (5 bases each). The V end was cut by 6 bases, the J end by 3 bases, with 15 bases between. The CDR3 length is 15 residues. From germline, CDR1 is SGHTA and CDR2 FQGNSA. The CDR3 bases are TGTGCCAGCAGTTCGAACCGGGACCACTACAATGAGCAGTTCTTC. The encoded protein is CASSSNRDHYNEQFF. Together with reference TRBV7-2 and TRBJ2-1, the CDR3 gives the full variable domain: GAGVSQSPSNKVTEKGKDVELRCDPISGHTALYWYRQSLGQGLEFLIYFQGNSAPDKSGLPSDRFSAERTGGSVSTLTIQRTQQEDSAVYLCASSSNRDHYNEQFFGPGTRLTVL.

This clone was observed a handful of times. The chain links TRBV5-1 to TRBJ2-3, with 9 bases that match TRBD2. CDR1 is SGHRS, CDR2 YFSETQ, per germline. This CDR3 has 16 amino acids. J lost 2 bases, V lost 4 bases, and 8 bases had no gene match. In nucleotides, the CDR3 is TGCGCCAGCAGCGCACTAGCGGGTTTAGTCACAGATACGCAGTATTTT. Encoded protein: CASSALAGLVTDTQYF.

CDR3 region: CASSVFFNQPQHF. DNA of the CDR3: TGTGCCAGCAGTGTCTTCTTTAATCAGCCCCAGCATTTT. This rearrangement joins TRBV2 to TRBJ1-5; no firm D call. The CDR3 runs to 13 residues. Germline V gene lookup returns CDR1 SNHLY and CDR2 FYNNEI. Trimming left V 4 bases short and J 4 bases short, with 8 bases between.

V and J are TRBV5-4 and TRBJ2-3, with D perhaps TRBD1 (6 bases). The CDR3 runs to 14 residues. CDR1 is SGHNT and CDR2 is YYREEE in the germline V gene (reference sequence). Trimming took off 3 bases at V and 2 bases at J, with 10 bases between the two ends. CDR3 DNA: TGTGCCAGCAGCTGGGACACGCACACAGATACGCAGTATTTT. Its translation: CASSWDTHTDTQYF.

The chain uses TRBV27 and TRBJ2-5, with 16 bases lining up with TRBD2. V was clipped by 6 bases and J by 5 bases; unmatched bases: 9. Germline V gene lookup returns CDR1 MNHEY and CDR2 SMNVEV (reference sequence). This CDR3 spans 17 amino acids. For the CDR3, the DNA is TGTGCCAGCAGCTGGGGGACTAGCGGGAGGGCCCATGAGACCCAGTACTTC. As protein: CASSWGTSGRAHETQYF.

This clone was seen more than once but under ten times. V is TRBV6-6 and J is TRBJ2-3, with 10 bases identical to TRBD1. Germline trimming cut 4 bases from V and 3 bases from J; bases unmatched to any gene: 7. The length of the CDR3 is 16 residues. Germline V gene data show CDR1 as MNHNY and CDR2 as SVGAGI (reference sequence). CDR3 sequence (DNA): TGTGCCAGCAGTTCCCCGCGGGGACAGGGGACAGATACGCAGTATTTT. It specifies CASSSPRGQGTDTQYF.

This clone has just a few counts. This CDR3 reads CASSPLTQGRATEAFF. The CDR3 region has the DNA TGTGCCAGCTCACCACTTACGCAGGGGAGGGCAACTGAAGCTTTCTTT. The chain carries TRBV18 and TRBJ1-1; D is perhaps TRBD1 (6 bases). The V gene's germline CDR1 is KGHSH and CDR2 LQKENI. Trimming cost V 1 base and J 5 bases, with 17 bases left between them. The CDR3 has 16 amino acids. Looking up the rest from reference TRBV18 and TRBJ1-1 gives the full variable domain: NAGVMQNPRHLVRRRGQEARLRCSPMKGHSHVYWYRQLPEEGLKFMVYLQKENIIDESGMPKERFSAEFPKEGPSILRIQQVVRGDSAAYFCASSPLTQGRATEAFFGQGTRLTVV.

The V call is TRBV10-2, the J call TRBJ2-5; D not certain. Germline V gene lookup returns CDR1 WSHSY and CDR2 SAAADI. V shed 6 bases and J shed 1 base, with 6 bases lying between them. The CDR3 is 12 amino acids. CDR3 sequence (DNA): TGCGCCAGCAGGCAACTCCAAGAGACCCAGTACTTC. Its translation: CASRQLQETQYF.

Here the CDR3 reads CASSLQGAGGYTF. As DNA, the CDR3 is TGTGCCAGCTCACTTCAGGGGGCCGGAGGCTACACCTTC. The rearrangement links TRBV18 to TRBJ1-2; 8 bases agree with TRBD1. V lost 4 bases and J lost 8; bases outside the gene matches: 6. The CDR3 consists of 13 residues. The germline V gene has CDR1 KGHSH and CDR2 LQKENI.

For the CDR3, the DNA is TGTGCCAGCTCATACGCCGGGAATCAGCCCCAGCATTTT. Translation gives CASSYAGNQPQHF. This chain links TRBV7-6 with TRBJ1-5; D gene unclear. This CDR3 contains 13 residues. Germline-derived CDR1 and CDR2 are SGHVS and FNYEAQ. V was pared by 8 bases and J by 4 bases, with 12 bases between.

This chain links TRBV18 with TRBJ2-7; TRBD1 matches 8 bases. Germline assignment: CDR1 KGHSH and CDR2 LQKENI. The CDR3 loop spans 22 amino acids. V trimming: 3 bases; J trimming: 2 bases; junction bases outside the gene matches: 27. DNA for the CDR3: TGTGCCAGCTCACCCCTGGGGCAGGGGGCGAATCTGTACCGGGACCAGACCTACGAGCAGTACTTC. It yields the protein CASSPLGQGANLYRDQTYEQYF.

This clone was detected only a few times. This chain joins TRBV19 and TRBJ2-3; 11 bases match TRBD2. The junction had 5 bases not matched to a gene; V was cut back by 4 bases and J by 8 bases. The CDR3 runs 14 residues. Germline values: CDR1 LNHDA, CDR2 SQIVND (reference sequence). The CDR3 loop is CASSTTSGSGTQYF. The CDR3 DNA is TGTGCCAGTAGTACCACTAGCGGGAGTGGTACGCAGTATTTT.

The chain has TRBV1 and TRBJ2-3; TRBD2 is taken as the D call from the table, unchecked against the DNA. TRBV1 is deemed a pseudogene. CDR3 length: 15 amino acids. DNA for the CDR3: TGCACCAACCCTTCGCGGGCTCGTAGCACAGATACGCAGTATTTT. Translating gives CTNPSRARSTDTQYF.

V is TRBV5-1 and J is TRBJ2-5; TRBD2 matches 12 bases. The V and J ends lost 0 bases and 3 bases, in that order; junction bases with no gene match: 3. This CDR3 contains 16 residues. Germline V gives CDR1 SGHRS, CDR2 YFSETQ. Here the CDR3 DNA reads TGCGCCAGCAGCTTGGGTCTAGCGGGAGGGGAAGAGACCCAGTACTTC. Translated, it gives CASSLGLAGGEETQYF. The full variable domain, with the rest looked up from reference TRBV5-1 and TRBJ2-5, is KAGVTQTPRYLIKTRGQQVTLSCSPISGHRSVSWYQQTPGQGLQFLFEYFSETQRNKGNFPGRFSGRQFSNSRSEMNVSTLELGDSALYLCASSLGLAGGEETQYFGPGTRLLVL.

This clone was recorded at least ten times. This chain joins TRBV10-3 and TRBJ1-2, with a tentative D call TRBD1 (6 bases). Trimming took off 10 bases at V and 6 bases at J, with 9 bases between the two ends. The length of the CDR3 is 10 residues. Germline CDR1 reads ENHRY; CDR2 reads SYGVKD. The CDR3 spells CATRGDGYTF. CDR3 sequence (DNA): TGTGCCACAAGGGGGGATGGCTACACCTTC.

This chain connects TRBV11-2 to TRBJ2-3; D is perhaps TRBD2 (6 bases). V dropped 6 bases and J dropped 0 bases, with 19 bases sitting between them. The CDR3 contains 17 residues. Per germline, CDR1 SGHAT and CDR2 FQNNGV. The CDR3 spells CASRKEAGGFSTDTQYF. DNA for the CDR3: TGTGCCAGCAGGAAGGAGGCAGGAGGGTTCAGCACAGATACGCAGTATTTT.

The gene calls are TRBV11-2 and TRBJ1-2, with D possibly matching TRBD1 (6 bases). Per germline, CDR1 SGHAT and CDR2 FQNNGV. The CDR3 is made up of 14 amino acids. V shed 5 bases and J shed 13 bases, with 23 bases lying between them. CDR3 sequence (DNA): TGTGCCAGCAGCCCCTACAGGGTAGTCGGGAGATGCACCTTC. It translates to CASSPYRVVGRCTF.

The table lists this clone with a few counts. The rearrangement joins TRBV10-3 to TRBJ1-1; no firm D call. Germline CDR1 and CDR2: ENHRY and SYGVKD. The CDR3 extends over 13 amino acids. Trimming took 6 bases from V and 1 from J, leaving 9 bases between them. Written as DNA, the CDR3 is TGTGCCATCAGCGGGCAGGAGAACACTGAAGCTTTCTTT. Its protein product is CAISGQENTEAFF.

J is TRBJ1-5 and V is TRBV6-5; the D is unclear. The CDR3 consists of 13 residues. Germline CDR1 and CDR2: MNHEY and SVGAGI. Trimming pared 11 bases from V and 2 bases from J, leaving 13 bases between. The CDR3, as DNA: TGTGCCGTGAGCGACGGGGGCAATCAGCCCCAGCATTTT. As protein: CAVSDGGNQPQHF.